This T cell receptor beta chain was identified in a study of CD8 T cells in ankylosing spondylitis (dated by TCRdb to about 2017). With regard to the full study: The study set out to find disease-linked TCR variants by profiling T cell receptor beta repertoires in ankylosing spondylitis patients and healthy donors. In total, the full study cohort was made up of 108 healthy donors and 25 ankylosing spondylitis patients. Samples of peripheral blood were taken, and for ankylosing spondylitis patients, synovial fluid was collected as well. The paper's findings and limits, for the study overall: The disease-linked clones had a CD8+ phenotype and were found at relatively low frequencies in peripheral blood. The disease-linked clones were reported to be significantly enriched in matched synovial fluid samples from ankylosing spondylitis patients. Some TCR beta motif variants had previously been reported in synovial fluid and blood of reactive arthritis patients, which suggested common disease-initiation mechanisms. Blood from ankylosing spondylitis patients appeared to be characterized by a TCR beta motif composed of eight or nine highly homologous amino acid variants.

Spanning cysteine to phenylalanine, the CDR3 consists of 17 amino acids. Solely the CDR3 DNA is kept, with 51 bases framed from the first base. Ends trimmed: V by 7 bases, J by 0 bases; bases unmatched to a gene: 11. CDR1 and CDR2 were assigned from the germline V gene as SNHLY and FYNNEI. Sequencing took place on an Illumina HiSeq 2500. Quantitative 5'-RACE with molecular barcodes was the method used to prepare the TCR beta libraries. In the source study's methods: A new computational method based on a probabilistic model of VDJ rearrangement was used to identify disease-linked TCR variants. TCRdb applied fastp at Q25 and MiXCR to the public reads, then kept only in-frame beta chains. Every CDR3 protein is listed once, alongside the most common genes and DNA of its rows. The V and J calls were determined by TCRdb, not by the authors. The sample table holds around 440,000 distinct CDR3 sequences, of which 17% were seen once. The ten top clones hold 1% of the sample.

Notes on this clonotype: Its antigen target is currently unknown. Base quality data are lacking; no much larger clone is found one base away.

This TCR came from a male donor with ankylosing spondylitis. The V and J genes are TRBV2 and TRBJ1-5; TRBD1 aligns with 8 central bases. The sequencing input was blood, either unsorted or a sorted T cell fraction (not recorded which). The sequence in DNA is TGTGCCAGCACCCGGACAGGGCGAAATCTTAGCAATCAGCCCCAGCATTTT. Translated, it gives CASTRTGRNLSNQPQHF.